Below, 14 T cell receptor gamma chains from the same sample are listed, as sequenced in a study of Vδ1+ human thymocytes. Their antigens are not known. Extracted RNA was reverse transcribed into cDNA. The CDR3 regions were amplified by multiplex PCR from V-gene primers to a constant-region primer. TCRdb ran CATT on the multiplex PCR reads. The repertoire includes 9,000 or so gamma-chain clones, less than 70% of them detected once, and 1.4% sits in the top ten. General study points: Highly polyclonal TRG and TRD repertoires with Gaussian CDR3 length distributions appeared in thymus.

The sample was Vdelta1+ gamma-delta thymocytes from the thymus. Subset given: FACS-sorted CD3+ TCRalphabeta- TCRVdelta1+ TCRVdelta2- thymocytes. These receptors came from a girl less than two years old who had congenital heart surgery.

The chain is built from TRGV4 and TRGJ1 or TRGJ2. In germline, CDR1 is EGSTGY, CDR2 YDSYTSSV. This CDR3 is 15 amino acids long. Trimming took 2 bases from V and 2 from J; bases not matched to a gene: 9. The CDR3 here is CATWDAQNYYYKKLF. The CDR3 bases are TGTGCCACCTGGGATGCTCAAAATTATTATTATAAGAAACTCTTT.

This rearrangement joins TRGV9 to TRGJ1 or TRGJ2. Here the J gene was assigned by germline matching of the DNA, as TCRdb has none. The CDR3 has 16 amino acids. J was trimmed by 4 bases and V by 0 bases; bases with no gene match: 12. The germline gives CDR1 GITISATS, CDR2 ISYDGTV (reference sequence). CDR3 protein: CALWEVLRLRYYKKLF. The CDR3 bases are TGTGCCTTGTGGGAGGTGCTGAGGCTAAGGTATTATAAGAAACTCTTT.

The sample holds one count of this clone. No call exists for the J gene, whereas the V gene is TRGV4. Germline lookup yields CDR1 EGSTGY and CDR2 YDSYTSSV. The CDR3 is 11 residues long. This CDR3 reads CATWYSGKKLF. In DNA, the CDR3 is TGTGCCACCTGGTATAGTGGTAAGAAGCTCTTT.

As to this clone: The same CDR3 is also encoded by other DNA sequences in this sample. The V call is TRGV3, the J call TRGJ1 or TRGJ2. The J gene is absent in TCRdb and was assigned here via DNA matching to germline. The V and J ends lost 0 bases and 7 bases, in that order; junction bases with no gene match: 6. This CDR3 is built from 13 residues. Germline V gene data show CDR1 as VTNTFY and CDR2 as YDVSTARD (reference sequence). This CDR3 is CATWDRLRYKKLF. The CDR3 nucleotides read TGTGCCACCTGGGACAGGCTCCGATATAAGAAACTCTTT.

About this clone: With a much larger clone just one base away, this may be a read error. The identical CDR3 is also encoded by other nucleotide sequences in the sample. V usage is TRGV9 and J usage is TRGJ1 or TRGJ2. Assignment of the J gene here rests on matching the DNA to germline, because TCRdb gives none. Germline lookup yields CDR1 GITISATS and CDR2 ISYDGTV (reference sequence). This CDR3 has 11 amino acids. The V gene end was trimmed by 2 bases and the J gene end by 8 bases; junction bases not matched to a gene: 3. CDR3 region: CALWEGNKKLF. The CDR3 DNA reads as TGTGCCTTGTGGGAGGGGAATAAGAAACTCTTT.

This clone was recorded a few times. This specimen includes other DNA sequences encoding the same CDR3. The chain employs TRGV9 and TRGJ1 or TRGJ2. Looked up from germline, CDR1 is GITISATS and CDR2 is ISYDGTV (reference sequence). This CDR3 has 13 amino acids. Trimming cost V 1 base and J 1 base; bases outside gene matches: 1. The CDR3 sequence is CALWEVNYYKKLF. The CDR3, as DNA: TGTGCCTTGTGGGAGGTTAATTATTATAAGAAACTCTTT.

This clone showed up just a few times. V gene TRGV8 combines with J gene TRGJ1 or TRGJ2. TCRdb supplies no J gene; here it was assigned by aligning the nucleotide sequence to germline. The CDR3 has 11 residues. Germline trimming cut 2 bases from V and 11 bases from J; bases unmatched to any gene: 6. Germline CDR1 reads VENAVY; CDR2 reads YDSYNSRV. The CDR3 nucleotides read TGTGCCACCTGGGATAAGAATGAGAAACTCTTT. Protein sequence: CATWDKNEKLF.

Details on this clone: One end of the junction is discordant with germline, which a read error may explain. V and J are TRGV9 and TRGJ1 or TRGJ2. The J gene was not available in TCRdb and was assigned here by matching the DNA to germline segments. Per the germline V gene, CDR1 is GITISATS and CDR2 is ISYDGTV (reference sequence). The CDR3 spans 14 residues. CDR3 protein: CASWLTSNYYKKLF. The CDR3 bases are TGTGCCTCGTGGCTAACATCGAATTATTATAAGAAACTCTTT.

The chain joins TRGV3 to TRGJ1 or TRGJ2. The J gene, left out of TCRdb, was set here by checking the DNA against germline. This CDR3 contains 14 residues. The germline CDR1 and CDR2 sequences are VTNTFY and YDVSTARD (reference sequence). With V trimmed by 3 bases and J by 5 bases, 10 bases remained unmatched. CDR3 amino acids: CATWDLIGNYKKLF. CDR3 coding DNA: TGTGCCACCTGGGACCTTATAGGGAATTATAAGAAACTCTTT.

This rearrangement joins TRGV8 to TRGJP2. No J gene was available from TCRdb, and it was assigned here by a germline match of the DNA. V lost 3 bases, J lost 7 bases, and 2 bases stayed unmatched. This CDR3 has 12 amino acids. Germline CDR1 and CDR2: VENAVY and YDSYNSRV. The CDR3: CATWDADWIKTF. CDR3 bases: TGTGCCACCTGGGATGCTGATTGGATCAAGACGTTT.

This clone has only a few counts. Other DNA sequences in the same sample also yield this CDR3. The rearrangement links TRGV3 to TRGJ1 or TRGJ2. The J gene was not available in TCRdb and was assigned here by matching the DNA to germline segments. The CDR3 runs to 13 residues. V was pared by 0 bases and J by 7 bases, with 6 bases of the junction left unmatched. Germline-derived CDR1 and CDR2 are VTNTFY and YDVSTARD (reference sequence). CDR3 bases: TGTGCCACCTGGGACAGGCTGCGATATAAGAAACTCTTT. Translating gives CATWDRLRYKKLF.

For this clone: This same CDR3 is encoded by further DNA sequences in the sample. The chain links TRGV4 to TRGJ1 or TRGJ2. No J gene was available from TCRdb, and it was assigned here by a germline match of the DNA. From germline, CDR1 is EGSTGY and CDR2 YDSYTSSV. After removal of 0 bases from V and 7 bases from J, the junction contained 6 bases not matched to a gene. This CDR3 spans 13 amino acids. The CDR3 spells CATWDGRCYKKLF. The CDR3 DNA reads TGTGCCACCTGGGATGGGCGTTGCTATAAGAAACTCTTT.

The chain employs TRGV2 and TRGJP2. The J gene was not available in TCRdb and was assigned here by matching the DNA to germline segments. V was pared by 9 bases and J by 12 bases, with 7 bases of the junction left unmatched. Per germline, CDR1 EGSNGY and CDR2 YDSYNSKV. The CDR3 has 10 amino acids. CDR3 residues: CATPDGIKTF. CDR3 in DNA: TGTGCCACCCCCGACGGGATCAAGACGTTT.

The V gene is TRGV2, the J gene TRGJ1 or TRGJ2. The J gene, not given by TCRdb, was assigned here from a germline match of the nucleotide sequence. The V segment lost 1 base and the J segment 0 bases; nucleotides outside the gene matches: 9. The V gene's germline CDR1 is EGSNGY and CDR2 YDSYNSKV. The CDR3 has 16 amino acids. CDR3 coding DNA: TGTGCCACCTGGGACGGACTTCTTCAGAATTATTATAAGAAACTCTTT. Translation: CATWDGLLQNYYKKLF.